Sequencing of this T cell receptor (beta chain) was carried out in a study of T-cell reconstitution after alpha-beta-depleted transplantation in children. The TCRbeta library incorporated unique molecular identifiers. From the PCR reads, TCRdb called clonotypes with MiXCR, one entry per CDR3 protein. Of 750,000 to 950,000 distinct CDR3 sequences in the sample, roughly 15% were seen once. There are 13 residues in the CDR3. Between the trimmed V and J ends, which lost 4 bases and 5 bases, there was a span of 9 bases. Specimen: PBMCs, mostly from graft donor cells, collected 360 days after TCRalphabeta/CD19-depleted stem cell transplant. The V call is TRBV12-3 or TRBV12-4, the J call TRBJ2-1, with unresolved D. The TCR was taken from a male patient younger than 18 who had a stem cell transplant for acute lymphoblastic leukemia, so the T cells may come from the graft donor. The CDR3: CASSSPLDNEQFF. The CDR3 DNA is TGTGCCAGCAGTTCCCCCTTGGACAATGAGCAGTTCTTC.